This record covers a single T cell receptor beta chain. The entry originates in a study of sequential checkpoint blockade in melanoma. Study at large: First-line arms were nivolumab then ipilimumab, or the reverse, randomized 1:1.

Clones were sequenced by immunoSEQ multiplex PCR, and TCRdb holds only the in-frame ones, with some missing. The sample shows 5,900 or so clones, more than 45% of them seen only once. This sample's treatment: randomized to nivolumab then ipilimumab (arm A) or the reverse (arm B). No patient had prior DNA-damaging chemotherapy. PBMC sorting kept live CD3+CD8+ cells without CD19 or CD56. This clonotype was obtained from a human donor with melanoma. The sample consisted of CD8+ T cells sorted from blood (inferred from file names), taken from a patient given nivolumab and ipilimumab in sequence.

CDR3 residues: CASSVTGSYNSPLHF. DNA for the CDR3: TGTGCCAGCAGCGTGACAGGCTCCTATAATTCACCCCTCCACTTT. The chain joins TRBV5-6 to TRBJ1-6; D possibly corresponds to TRBD1 (6 bases). The V and J ends lost 4 bases and 0 bases respectively, with 8 bases between them. This CDR3 is 15 amino acids long. Germline CDR1 and CDR2: SGHDT and YYEEEE.